One TCR beta chain is described in this entry. The method was immunoSEQ multiplex PCR; TCRdb's version includes in-frame clones alone and lacks a portion of them. The table includes around 140,000 clones, about 79% detected once. The data originate from a study of blood T cell repertoires in COVID-19. The overall study: Researchers got acute and convalescent COVID-19 samples from the United States, Italy and Spain.

In germline, CDR1 is KGHDR, CDR2 SFDVKD. CDR3 length: 14 amino acids. V was clipped by 4 bases and J by 1 base, with 9 bases between them. The clonotype comes from a woman older than 75 with active or convalescent COVID-19. Sequencing was carried out using peripheral blood. The chain uses TRBV24-1 and TRBJ2-5; a weak D match, TRBD2 (6 bases). CDR3 DNA: TGTGCCACCAGTGAGGAGGGGCGCCAAGAGACCCAGTACTTC. It specifies CATSEEGRQETQYF.